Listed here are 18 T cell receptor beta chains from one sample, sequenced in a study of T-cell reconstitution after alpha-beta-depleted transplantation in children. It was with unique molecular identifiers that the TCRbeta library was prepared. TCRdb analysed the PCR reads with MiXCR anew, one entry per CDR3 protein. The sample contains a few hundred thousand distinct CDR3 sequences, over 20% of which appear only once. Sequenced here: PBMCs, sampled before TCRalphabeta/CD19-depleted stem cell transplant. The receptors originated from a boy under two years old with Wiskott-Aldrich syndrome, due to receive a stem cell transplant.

The CDR3 loop reads CASSLWTGGFGANVLTF. The DNA of the CDR3 is TGTGCCAGCAGTTTGTGGACAGGGGGTTTCGGGGCCAACGTCCTGACTTTC. The chain employs TRBV12-3 or TRBV12-4 and TRBJ2-6, with 10 bases matching TRBD1. The trim removed 3 bases at V and 4 bases at J, leaving 6 bases unmatched. The CDR3 is made up of 17 amino acids.

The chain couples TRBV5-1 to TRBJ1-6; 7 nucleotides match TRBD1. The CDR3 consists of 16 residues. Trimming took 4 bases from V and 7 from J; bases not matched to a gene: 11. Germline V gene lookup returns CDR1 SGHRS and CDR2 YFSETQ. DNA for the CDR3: TGCGCCAGCAGCCCGGAACCGGGACAGCAGAATTCACCCCTCCACTTT. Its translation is CASSPEPGQQNSPLHF.

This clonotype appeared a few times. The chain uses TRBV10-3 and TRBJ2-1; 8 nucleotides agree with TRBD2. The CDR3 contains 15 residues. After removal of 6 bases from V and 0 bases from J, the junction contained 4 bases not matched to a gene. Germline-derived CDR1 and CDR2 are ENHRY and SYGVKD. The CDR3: CAIRVSGSSYNEQFF. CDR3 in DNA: TGTGCCATCAGAGTAAGCGGGAGCTCCTACAATGAGCAGTTCTTC.

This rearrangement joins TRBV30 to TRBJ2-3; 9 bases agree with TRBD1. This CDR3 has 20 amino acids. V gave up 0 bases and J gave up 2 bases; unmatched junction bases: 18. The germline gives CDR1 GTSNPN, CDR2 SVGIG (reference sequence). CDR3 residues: CAWSVRRTGVTSRPTDTQYF. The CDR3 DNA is TGTGCCTGGAGTGTACGTCGGACAGGGGTTACATCCCGGCCCACAGATACGCAGTATTTT.

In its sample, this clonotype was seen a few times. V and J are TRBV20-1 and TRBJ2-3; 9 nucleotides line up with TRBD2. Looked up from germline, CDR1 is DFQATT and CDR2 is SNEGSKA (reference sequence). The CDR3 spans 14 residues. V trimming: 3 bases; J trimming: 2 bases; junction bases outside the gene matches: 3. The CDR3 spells CSARLAGFTDTQYF. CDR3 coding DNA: TGCAGTGCTAGGCTAGCGGGATTCACAGATACGCAGTATTTT.

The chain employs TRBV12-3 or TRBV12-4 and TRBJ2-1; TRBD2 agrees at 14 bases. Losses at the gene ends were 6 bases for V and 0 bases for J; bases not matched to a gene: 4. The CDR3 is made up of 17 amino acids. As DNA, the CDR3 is TGTGCCAGCAGGGGACTAGCGGGAGTCCTCTCCTACAATGAGCAGTTCTTC. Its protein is CASRGLAGVLSYNEQFF.

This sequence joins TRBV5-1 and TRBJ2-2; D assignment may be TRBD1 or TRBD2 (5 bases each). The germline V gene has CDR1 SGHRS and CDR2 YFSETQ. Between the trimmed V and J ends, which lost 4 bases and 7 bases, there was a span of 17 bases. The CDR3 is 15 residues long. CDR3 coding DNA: TGCGCCAGCAGCCCCGGGACGTATAACGACGGGGAGCTGTTTTTT. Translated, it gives CASSPGTYNDGELFF.

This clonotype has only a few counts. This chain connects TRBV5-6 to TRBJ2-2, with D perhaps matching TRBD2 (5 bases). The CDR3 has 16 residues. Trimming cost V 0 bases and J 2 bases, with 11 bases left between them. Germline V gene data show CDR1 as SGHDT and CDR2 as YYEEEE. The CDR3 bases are TGTGCCAGCAGCTTGGTCGGTTCTAGCAACACCGGGGAGCTGTTTTTT. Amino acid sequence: CASSLVGSSNTGELFF.

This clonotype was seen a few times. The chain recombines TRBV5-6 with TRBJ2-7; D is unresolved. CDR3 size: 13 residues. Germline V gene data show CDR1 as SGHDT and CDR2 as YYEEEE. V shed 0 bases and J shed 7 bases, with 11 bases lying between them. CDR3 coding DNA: TGTGCCAGCAGCTTGGGTCCTGAACTGGAGCAGTACTTC. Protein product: CASSLGPELEQYF.

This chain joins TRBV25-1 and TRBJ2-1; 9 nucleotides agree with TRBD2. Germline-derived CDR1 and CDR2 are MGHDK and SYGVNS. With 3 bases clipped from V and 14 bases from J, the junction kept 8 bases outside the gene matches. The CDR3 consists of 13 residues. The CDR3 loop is CASSDFGLAPKFF. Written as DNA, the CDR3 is TGTGCCAGCAGTGATTTTGGACTAGCGCCGAAGTTCTTC.

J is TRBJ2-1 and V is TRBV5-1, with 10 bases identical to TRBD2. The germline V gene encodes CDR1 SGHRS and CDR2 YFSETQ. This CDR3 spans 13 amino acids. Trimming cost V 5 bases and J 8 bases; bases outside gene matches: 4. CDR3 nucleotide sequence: TGCGCCAGCAGAACCCTAGCGGGAGATGAGCAGTTCTTC. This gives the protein CASRTLAGDEQFF.

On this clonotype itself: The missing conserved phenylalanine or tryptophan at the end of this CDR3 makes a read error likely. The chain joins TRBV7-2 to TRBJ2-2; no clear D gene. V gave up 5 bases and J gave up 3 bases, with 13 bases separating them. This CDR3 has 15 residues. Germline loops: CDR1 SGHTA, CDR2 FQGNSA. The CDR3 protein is CASSRRLVDTGELFL. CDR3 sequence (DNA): TGTGCCAGCAGCCGCCGACTGGTGGACACCGGGGAGCTGTTTTTG.

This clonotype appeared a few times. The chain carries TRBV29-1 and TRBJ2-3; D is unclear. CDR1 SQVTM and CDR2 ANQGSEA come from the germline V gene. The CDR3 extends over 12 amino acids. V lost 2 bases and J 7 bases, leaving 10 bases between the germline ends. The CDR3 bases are TGCAGCGTTGAAACCGGGCCCCATACGCAGTATTTT. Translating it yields CSVETGPHTQYF.

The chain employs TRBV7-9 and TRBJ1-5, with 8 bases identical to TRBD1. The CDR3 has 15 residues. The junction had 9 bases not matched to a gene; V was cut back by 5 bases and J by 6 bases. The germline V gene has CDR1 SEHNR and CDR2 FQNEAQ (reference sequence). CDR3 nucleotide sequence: TGTGCCAGCAGCCGGGGACAGGCCAGGGGTCAGCCCCAGCATTTT. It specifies CASSRGQARGQPQHF.

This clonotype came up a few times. The CDR3 protein is CASKSGPSYNEQFF. CDR3 in DNA: TGTGCCAGCAAGTCGGGGCCCTCCTACAATGAGCAGTTCTTC. This sequence joins TRBV27 and TRBJ2-1, with D perhaps matching TRBD1 or TRBD2 (5 bases each). Germline V lookup: CDR1 MNHEY, CDR2 SMNVEV (reference sequence). There are 14 residues in the CDR3. Trimming shortened V by 7 bases and J by 0 bases, and 10 bases separated the two germline ends.

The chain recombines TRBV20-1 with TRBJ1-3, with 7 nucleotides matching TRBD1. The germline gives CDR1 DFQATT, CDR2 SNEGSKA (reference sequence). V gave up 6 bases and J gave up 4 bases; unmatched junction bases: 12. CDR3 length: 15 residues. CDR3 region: CSATRTGRVGNTIYF. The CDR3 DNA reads TGCAGTGCAACTAGGACAGGTCGGGTGGGAAACACCATATATTTT.

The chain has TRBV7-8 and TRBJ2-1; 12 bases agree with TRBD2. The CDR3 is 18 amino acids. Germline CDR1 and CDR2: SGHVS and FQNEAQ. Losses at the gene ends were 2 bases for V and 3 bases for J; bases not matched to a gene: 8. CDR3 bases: TGTGCCAGCAGCTTATTTGCTAGCGGGAGGGCCATCTACAATGAGCAGTTCTTC. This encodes CASSLFASGRAIYNEQFF.

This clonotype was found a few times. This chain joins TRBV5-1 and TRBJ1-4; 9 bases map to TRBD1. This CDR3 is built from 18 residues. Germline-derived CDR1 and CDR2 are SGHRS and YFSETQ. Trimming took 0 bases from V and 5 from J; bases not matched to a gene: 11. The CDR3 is CASSLGFGTGTGNEKLFF. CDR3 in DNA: TGCGCCAGCAGCTTGGGGTTTGGAACCGGGACAGGGAATGAAAAACTGTTTTTT.